The source of this T cell receptor beta chain is a study of persistence of HIV-infected CD4 T cells. The stimulus was lysate of CMV-infected fibroblasts, around 9.3 ug/mL. CD40L-negative CD69-negative CD45RO-high memory CD4+ T cells were sorted as populations depleted of antigen-responding cells. Stimulated PBMCs had first been depleted of CD8+ T cells. For around 19 hours, CD8-depleted PBMCs received anti-CD28/CD49d costimulation, a CD40-blocking antibody and enfuvirtide. This CDR3 contains 19 residues. The V and J ends lost 2 bases and 4 bases, in that order; junction bases with no gene match: 14. This clone is a singleton in its sample. Its antigen is still unknown. This was the immunoSEQ version 4 assay in survey mode. Generated by immunoSEQ multiplex PCR, the TCRdb table keeps only in-frame clones and is missing some. The data show about 37,000 clones, about 85% seen once.

The TCR was taken from an adult man with HIV who was CMV-seropositive. The sequenced sample was CD4+ T cells sorted from PBMCs after roughly 20-hour stimulation, obtained from a patient who received antiretroviral therapy. This chain uses TRBV5-3 with TRBJ2-2; 10 bases line up with TRBD2. TRBV5-3 has ORF status, its function being uncertain. The CDR3 region is CARSLAYERGGGGTGELFF. The CDR3 DNA reads TGTGCCAGAAGCTTAGCGTATGAGCGGGGGGGCGGAGGCACCGGGGAGCTGTTTTTT.